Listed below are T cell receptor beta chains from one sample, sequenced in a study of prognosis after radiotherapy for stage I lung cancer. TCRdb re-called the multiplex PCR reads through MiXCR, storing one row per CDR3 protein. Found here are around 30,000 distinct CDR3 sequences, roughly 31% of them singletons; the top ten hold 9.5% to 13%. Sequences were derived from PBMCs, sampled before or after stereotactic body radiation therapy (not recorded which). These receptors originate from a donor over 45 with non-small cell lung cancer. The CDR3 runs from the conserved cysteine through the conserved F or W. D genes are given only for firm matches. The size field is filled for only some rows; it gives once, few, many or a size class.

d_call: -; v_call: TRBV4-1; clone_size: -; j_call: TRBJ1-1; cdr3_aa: CASSQMEGRAEAFF; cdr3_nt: TGCGCCAGCAGCCAGATGGAGGGGAGGGCTGAAGCTTTCTTT
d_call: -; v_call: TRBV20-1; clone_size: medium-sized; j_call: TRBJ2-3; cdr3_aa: CSASRQADLTDTQYF; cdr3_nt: TGCAGTGCTAGCCGCCAGGCCGATTTGACAGATACGCAGTATTTT
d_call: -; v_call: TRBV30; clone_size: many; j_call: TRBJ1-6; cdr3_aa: CAWGGAGHDNSPLHF; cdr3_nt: TGTGCCTGGGGGGGGGCGGGACACGATAATTCACCCCTCCACTTT
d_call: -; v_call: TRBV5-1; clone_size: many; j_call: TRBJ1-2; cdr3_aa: CASSLGEGMHGYTF; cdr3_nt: TGCGCCAGCAGCTTGGGGGAGGGTATGCATGGCTACACCTTC
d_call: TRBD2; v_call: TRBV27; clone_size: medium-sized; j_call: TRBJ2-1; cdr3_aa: CASSSRLQTSFDEQFF; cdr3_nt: TGTGCCAGCAGTTCCCGACTACAGACTAGCTTCGATGAGCAGTTCTTC
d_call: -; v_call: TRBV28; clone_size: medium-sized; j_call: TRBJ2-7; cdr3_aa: CASSLQPTYEQYF; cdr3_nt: TGTGCCAGCAGTTTACAACCGACCTACGAGCAGTACTTC
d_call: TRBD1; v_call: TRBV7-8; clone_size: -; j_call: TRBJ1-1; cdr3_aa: CASSLLSGGRGAFF; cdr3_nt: TGTGCCAGCAGCTTACTCTCAGGGGGCAGAGGAGCTTTCTTT
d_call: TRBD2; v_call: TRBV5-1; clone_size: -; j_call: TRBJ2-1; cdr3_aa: CASSSGLAGYNEQFF; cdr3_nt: TGCGCCAGCAGCTCTGGACTAGCGGGATACAATGAGCAGTTCTTC
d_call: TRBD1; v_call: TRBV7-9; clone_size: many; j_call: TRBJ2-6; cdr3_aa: CASSSNRDSLLSGANVLTF; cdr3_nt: TGTGCCAGCAGCTCGAACCGGGACAGCCTACTCTCTGGGGCCAACGTCCTGACTTTC
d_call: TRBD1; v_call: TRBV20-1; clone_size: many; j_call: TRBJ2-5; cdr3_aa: CSARDGSAGGETQYF; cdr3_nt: TGCAGTGCTAGAGATGGGTCGGCAGGGGGAGAGACCCAGTACTTC
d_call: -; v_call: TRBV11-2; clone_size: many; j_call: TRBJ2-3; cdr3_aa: CASSLDSGDTQYF; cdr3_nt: TGTGCCAGCAGCTTAGATTCAGGGGATACGCAGTATTTT
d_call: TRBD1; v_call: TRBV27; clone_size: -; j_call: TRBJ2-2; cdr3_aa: CASSWGRTGNTGELFF; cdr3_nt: TGTGCCAGCAGTTGGGGCCGGACAGGGAACACCGGGGAGCTGTTTTTT
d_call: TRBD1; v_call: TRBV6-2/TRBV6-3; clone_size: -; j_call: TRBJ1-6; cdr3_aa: CASRQTGSSPLHF; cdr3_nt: TGTGCCAGCAGACAGACAGGGAGTTCACCACTCCACTTT
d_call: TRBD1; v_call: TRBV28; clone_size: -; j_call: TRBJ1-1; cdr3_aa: CAISFSDRGKANTEAFF; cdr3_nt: TGTGCCATCAGTTTTTCCGACAGGGGCAAGGCGAACACCGAAGCTTTCTTT
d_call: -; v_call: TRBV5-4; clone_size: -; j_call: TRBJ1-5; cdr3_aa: CASSSQGQPQHF; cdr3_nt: TGTGCCAGCAGCAGTCAAGGTCAGCCCCAGCATTTT
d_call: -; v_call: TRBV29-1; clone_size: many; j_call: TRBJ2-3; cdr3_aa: CSVVRTSTDTQYF; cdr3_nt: TGCAGCGTTGTGAGGACTAGCACAGATACGCAGTATTTT
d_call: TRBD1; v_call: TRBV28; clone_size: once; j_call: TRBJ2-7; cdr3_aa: CARCLPTGGYEQYF; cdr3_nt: TGTGCCAGATGTTTACCGACAGGGGGGTACGAGCAGTACTTC
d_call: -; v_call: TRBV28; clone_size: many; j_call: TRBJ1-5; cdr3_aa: CASSLLIGQYSQPQHF; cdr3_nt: TGTGCCAGCAGTTTATTAATCGGACAGTATAGTCAGCCCCAGCATTTT
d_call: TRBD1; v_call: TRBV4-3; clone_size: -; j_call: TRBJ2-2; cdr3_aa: CASSQGAVGDRVTGELFF; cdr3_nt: TGCGCCAGCAGCCAAGGAGCAGTTGGGGACAGGGTTACCGGGGAGCTGTTTTTT
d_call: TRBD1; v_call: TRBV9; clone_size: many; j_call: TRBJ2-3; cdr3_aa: CASNRQGDTDTQYF; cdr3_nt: TGTGCCAGCAACCGACAGGGGGACACAGATACGCAGTATTTT
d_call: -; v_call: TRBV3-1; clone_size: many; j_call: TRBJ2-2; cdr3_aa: CASSQDDRSGLGELFF; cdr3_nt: TGTGCCAGCAGCCAAGATGATCGGTCAGGTTTGGGGGAGCTGTTTTTT
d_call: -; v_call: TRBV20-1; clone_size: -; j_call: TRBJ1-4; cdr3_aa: CSARTRAGEKLFF; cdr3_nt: TGCAGTGCAAGGACAAGGGCGGGAGAAAAACTGTTTTTT
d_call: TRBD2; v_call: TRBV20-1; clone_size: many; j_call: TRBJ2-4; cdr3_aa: CSARRQPGLAGGGNIQYF; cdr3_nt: TGCAGTGCTAGAAGGCAACCTGGACTAGCGGGAGGAGGGAACATTCAGTACTTC
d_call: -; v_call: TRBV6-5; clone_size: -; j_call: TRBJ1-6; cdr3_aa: CAGSYSERGRGSPLHF; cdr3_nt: TGTGCCGGCAGTTATTCTGAGAGGGGACGAGGTTCACCCCTCCACTTT
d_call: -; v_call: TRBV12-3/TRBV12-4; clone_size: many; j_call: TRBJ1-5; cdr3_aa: CASRKDGGNQPQHF; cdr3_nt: TGTGCCAGCAGGAAGGACGGAGGCAATCAGCCCCAGCATTTT
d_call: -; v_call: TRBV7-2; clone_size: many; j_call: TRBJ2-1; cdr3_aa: CASSLYGNEQFF; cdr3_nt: TGTGCCAGCAGCTTATATGGAAATGAGCAGTTCTTC
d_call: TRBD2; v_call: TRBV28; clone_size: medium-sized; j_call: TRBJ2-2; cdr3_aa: CASEPLAGGNTGELFF; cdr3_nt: TGTGCCAGCGAACCCCTAGCGGGAGGAAACACCGGGGAGCTGTTTTTT
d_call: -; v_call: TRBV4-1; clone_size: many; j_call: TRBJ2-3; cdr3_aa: CASSQARPEAQYF; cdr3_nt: TGCGCCAGCAGCCAAGCCCGCCCCGAGGCGCAGTATTTT
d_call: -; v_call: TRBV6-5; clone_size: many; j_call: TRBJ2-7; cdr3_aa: CASSYSSAYYEQYF; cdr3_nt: TGTGCCAGCAGTTACTCGTCAGCCTACTACGAGCAGTACTTC
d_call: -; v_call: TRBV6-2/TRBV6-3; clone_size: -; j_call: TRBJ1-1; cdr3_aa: CASSFPGLAEAFF; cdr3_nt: TGTGCCAGCAGTTTCCCGGGCTTGGCTGAAGCTTTCTTT
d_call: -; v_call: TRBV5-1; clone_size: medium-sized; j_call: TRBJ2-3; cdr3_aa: CASSPGLLARTDTQYF; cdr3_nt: TGCGCCAGCAGCCCGGGACTCCTAGCCCGCACAGATACGCAGTATTTT
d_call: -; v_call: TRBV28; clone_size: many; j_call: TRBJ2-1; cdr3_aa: CASSFPQGSSYNEQFF; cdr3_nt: TGTGCCAGCAGTTTTCCCCAGGGGTCGAGCTACAATGAGCAGTTCTTC
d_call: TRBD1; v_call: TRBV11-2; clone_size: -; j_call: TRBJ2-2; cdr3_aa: CASSRTGNTGELFF; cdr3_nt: TGTGCCAGCAGCCGGACAGGGAACACCGGGGAGCTGTTTTTT
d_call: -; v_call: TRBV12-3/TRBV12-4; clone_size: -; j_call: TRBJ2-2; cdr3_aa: CASSTDLVGGPSYTGELFF; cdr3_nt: TGTGCCAGCAGTACCGATTTGGTGGGGGGCCCCTCATACACCGGGGAGCTGTTTTTT
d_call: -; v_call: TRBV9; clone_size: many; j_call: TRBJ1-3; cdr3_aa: CASSVESSGNTIYF; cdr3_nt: TGTGCCAGCAGCGTGGAAAGCTCTGGAAACACCATATATTTT
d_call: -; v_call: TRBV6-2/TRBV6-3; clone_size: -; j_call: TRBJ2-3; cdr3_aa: CASSEDGYSGVFTDTQYF; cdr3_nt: TGTGCCAGCAGCGAAGACGGTTATAGCGGTGTTTTTACAGATACGCAGTATTTT
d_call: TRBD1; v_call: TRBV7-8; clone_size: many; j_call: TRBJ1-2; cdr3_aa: CASSLRTGDKYGYTF; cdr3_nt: TGTGCCAGCAGCTTACGGACAGGGGATAAGTATGGCTACACCTTC
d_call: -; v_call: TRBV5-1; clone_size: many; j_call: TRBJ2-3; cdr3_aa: CASSYASSTDTQYF; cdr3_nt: TGCGCCAGCAGCTACGCCTCTAGCACAGATACGCAGTATTTT
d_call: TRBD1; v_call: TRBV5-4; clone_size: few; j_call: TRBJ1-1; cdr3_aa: CASSLGWRGRTEAFF; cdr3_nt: TGTGCCAGCAGCTTGGGGTGGAGGGGGCGGACTGAAGCTTTCTTT
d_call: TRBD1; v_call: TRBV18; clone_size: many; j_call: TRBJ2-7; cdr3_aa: CASSPLGQGAGEQYF; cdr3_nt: TGTGCCAGCTCACCACTGGGACAGGGGGCGGGTGAGCAGTACTTC